One sample yielded the 25 T cell receptor beta chains listed below, sequenced in a study of control samples from healthy donors and cancer patients. The assay was immunoSEQ multiplex PCR, and TCRdb's table has in-frame clones only and misses some. The sample lists 110,000 or so clones, 90% seen once, with 4% to 5.5% in the top ten. The sequenced material came from blood. The receptors here all came from a human donor in good health. The donor label of this sample is uncertain.

The chain employs TRBV10-3 and TRBJ2-2, with unresolved D. Germline CDR1 is ENHRY and CDR2 is SYGVKD. This CDR3 has 16 amino acids. V lost 6 bases and J lost 6, with 20 bases in between. The CDR3 region has the DNA TGTGCCATCAGCGTTCGTCCAACGGATTATTCCGGGGAGCTGTTTTTT. Protein: CAISVRPTDYSGELFF.

The chain carries TRBV24-1 and TRBJ1-2; maybe TRBD1 (6 bases). Trimming cost V 3 bases and J 2 bases, with 9 bases left between them. The CDR3 has 14 amino acids. Germline CDR1 reads KGHDR; CDR2 reads SFDVKD. The CDR3 loop is CATSDPQGNYGYTF. CDR3 DNA sequence: TGTGCCACCAGTGATCCCCAGGGGAACTATGGCTACACCTTC.

The rearrangement uses TRBV20-1 and TRBJ1-4; D not certain. The V gene's germline CDR1 is DFQATT and CDR2 SNEGSKA (reference sequence). CDR3 length: 11 residues. V lost 3 bases and J 8 bases, leaving 7 bases between the germline ends. For the CDR3, the DNA is TGCAGTGCTAGGACGGGGGAAAAACTGTTTTTT. Protein: CSARTGEKLFF.

This clone occurred a few times. This chain uses TRBV6-2 or TRBV6-3 with TRBJ2-7; D is possibly TRBD1 (6 bases). V was cut by 0 bases and J by 6 bases, with 6 bases left in between. Germline CDR1 reads MNHEY; CDR2 reads SVGEGT. This CDR3 region has 12 residues. This chain's CDR3 is CASSYSGGEQYF. DNA for the CDR3: TGTGCCAGCAGTTACTCAGGGGGCGAGCAGTACTTC.

This rearrangement joins TRBV11-3 to TRBJ1-3; D uncertain. The CDR3 totals 15 residues. V was clipped by 2 bases and J by 0 bases, with 8 bases between them. Looked up from germline, CDR1 is SGHNT and CDR2 is YENEEA. CDR3 loop: CASSLNGNSGNTIYF. DNA for the CDR3: TGTGCCAGCAGCTTAAATGGAAACTCTGGAAACACCATATATTTT. Complete variable domain (other parts from reference TRBV11-3 and TRBJ1-3): EAGVVQSPRYKIIEKKQPVAFWCNPISGHNTLYWYLQNLGQGPELLIRYENEEAVDDSQLPKDRFSAERLKGVDSTLKIQPAELGDSAVYLCASSLNGNSGNTIYFGEGSWLTVV.

The chain couples TRBV28 to TRBJ1-1; D not resolved. V was cut by 1 base and J by 0 bases, with 3 bases left in between. CDR3 length: 13 residues. Germline V gene sequence: CDR1 MDHEN, CDR2 SYDVKM. The CDR3 coding sequence is TGTGCCAGCAGTTTATCCGTGAACACTGAAGCTTTCTTT. Its protein is CASSLSVNTEAFF.

V and J are TRBV10-3 and TRBJ1-4; perhaps TRBD1 as D (5 bases). V was clipped by 3 bases and J by 8 bases, with 19 bases between them. Germline CDR1 reads ENHRY; CDR2 reads SYGVKD. This CDR3 comprises 16 residues. CDR3 sequence (DNA): TGTGCCATCAGTGACTCGGGGGGTTTGGTAGGGGAAAAACTGTTTTTT. Protein product: CAISDSGGLVGEKLFF.

This chain connects TRBV21-1 to TRBJ2-7; the D segment call TRBD2 is taken from the table without a DNA check. TRBV21-1 is a known pseudogene. The CDR3 loop spans 16 amino acids. In DNA form, the CDR3 reads TGTGCCAGCAGCAAAAAGGGAGCGGGAATGTTGGGGGAGCAGTACGTC. Encoded protein: CASSKKGAGMLGEQYV.

V is TRBV9 and J is TRBJ1-2; no definite D call. There are 14 residues in the CDR3. Germline lookup yields CDR1 SGDLS and CDR2 YYNGEE. V lost 4 bases to trimming and J lost 4 bases, with 14 bases between them. CDR3 sequence (DNA): TGTGCCAGCAGCAAGGACCCAAAGGGCTATGGCTACACCTTC. Encoded protein: CASSKDPKGYGYTF.

The CDR3 DNA sequence: TGCGCCAGCAGCCCAGGGGCAGGCTCTGGGGCCAACGTCCTGACTTTC. Translating it yields CASSPGAGSGANVLTF. The rearrangement links TRBV5-1 to TRBJ2-6, with TRBD1 as a possible D gene (6 bases). V was clipped by 4 bases and J by 0 bases, with 11 bases between them. The CDR3 has 16 residues. Germline CDR1 SGHRS, CDR2 YFSETQ. Filled out from reference TRBV5-1 and TRBJ2-6, the complete variable domain reads KAGVTQTPRYLIKTRGQQVTLSCSPISGHRSVSWYQQTPGQGLQFLFEYFSETQRNKGNFPGRFSGRQFSNSRSEMNVSTLELGDSALYLCASSPGAGSGANVLTFGAGSRLTVL.

This rearrangement joins TRBV27 to TRBJ2-7; 9 bases align to TRBD1. This CDR3 contains 15 residues. Germline CDR1 is MNHEY and CDR2 is SMNVEV (reference sequence). Trimming at V came to 3 bases and at J to 3 bases, leaving 6 bases not matched to a gene. The CDR3 region is CASSLAGTGNYEQYF. CDR3 coding DNA: TGTGCCAGCAGTTTGGCCGGGACAGGGAACTACGAGCAGTACTTC.

This rearrangement joins TRBV5-1 to TRBJ1-5; 9 bases are a match to TRBD1. J lost 3 bases, V lost 4 bases, and 11 bases had no gene match. Looked up from germline, CDR1 is SGHRS and CDR2 is YFSETQ. CDR3 size: 17 residues. CDR3 protein: CASSPRPGTGNNQPQHF. CDR3 nucleotides: TGCGCCAGCAGCCCACGTCCCGGGACAGGGAACAATCAGCCCCAGCATTTT.

This chain joins TRBV27 and TRBJ1-2; D call uncertain. Trimming cost V 0 bases and J 4 bases, with 12 bases left between them. The CDR3 spans 15 residues. Germline assignment: CDR1 MNHEY and CDR2 SMNVEV (reference sequence). The chain's CDR3 is CASSLSLMNGYGYTF. The CDR3, as DNA: TGTGCCAGCAGTTTATCTTTGATGAACGGCTATGGCTACACCTTC.

The chain carries TRBV3-1 (or the pseudogene TRBV3-2) and TRBJ1-1; D is undetermined. The CDR3 has 15 amino acids. Trimming took off 4 bases at V and 0 bases at J, with 12 bases between the two ends. The germline CDR1 and CDR2 sequences are LGHDT and YNNKEL (reference sequence). CDR3 loop: CASSPRDSLNTEAFF. For the CDR3, the DNA is TGTGCCAGCAGCCCAAGGGATAGCCTGAACACTGAAGCTTTCTTT.

In its sample, this clone was seen once. This sequence joins TRBV5-6 and TRBJ1-2; D not resolved. CDR3 size: 14 residues. The V end lost 0 bases, the J end lost 4 bases, and 10 bases lay between the germline ends. The germline CDR1 and CDR2 sequences are SGHDT and YYEEEE. The CDR3 nucleotides read TGTGCCAGCAGCTTGGGTCAGGCCCCCTATGGCTACACCTTC. This gives the protein CASSLGQAPYGYTF.

V is TRBV5-1 and J is TRBJ1-3; a weak D match, TRBD1 (6 bases). Trimming left V 1 base short and J 3 bases short, with 17 bases between. This CDR3 is built from 17 residues. CDR1 and CDR2 (germline): SGHRS, YFSETQ. CDR3 protein: CASSLTGSVPGGNTIYF. In DNA form, the CDR3 reads TGCGCCAGCAGCTTGACAGGGTCGGTCCCCGGTGGAAACACCATATATTTT.

The chain recombines TRBV9 with TRBJ2-7; D may be TRBD1 or TRBD2 (5 bases each). V shed 0 bases and J shed 0 bases, with 10 bases lying between them. Germline V gene sequence: CDR1 SGDLS, CDR2 YYNGEE. The CDR3 totals 15 residues. CDR3: CASSVEAGSSYEQYF. The CDR3 bases are TGTGCCAGCAGCGTAGAGGCAGGGAGCTCCTACGAGCAGTACTTC.

The chain joins TRBV5-5 to TRBJ2-3; the D gene could be TRBD1 or TRBD2 (5 bases each). The CDR3 has 15 residues. The V gene's germline CDR1 is SGHKS and CDR2 YYEKEE (reference sequence). V gave up 3 bases and J gave up 3 bases, with 14 bases separating them. CDR3 sequence: CASSSRGGPTDTQYF. CDR3 sequence (DNA): TGTGCCAGCAGCTCCCGGGGCGGACCAACAGATACGCAGTATTTT. Drawing the rest from reference TRBV5-5 and TRBJ2-3, the complete variable domain is DAGVTQSPTHLIKTRGQQVTLRCSPISGHKSVSWYQQVLGQGPQFIFQYYEKEERGRGNFPDRFSARQFPNYSSELNVNALLLGDSALYLCASSSRGGPTDTQYFGPGTRLTVL.

The V and J genes are TRBV6-5 and TRBJ2-7; 11 bases map to TRBD1. The CDR3 is 14 residues long. The ends lost 5 bases at V and 5 bases at J; junction bases unmatched: 5. Germline CDR1 and CDR2: MNHEY and SVGAGI. The CDR3 coding sequence is TGTGCCAGCAGTCAGGGACAGGGGGTCCACGAGCAGTACGTC. Translated: CASSQGQGVHEQYV.

The sample holds one count of this clone. At the DNA level, this CDR3 is encoded by other sequences in the same sample as well. This chain uses TRBV19 with TRBJ1-2; a weak D match, TRBD1 (6 bases). Germline V lookup: CDR1 LNHDA, CDR2 SQIVND (reference sequence). This CDR3 region has 15 residues. V lost 0 bases and J 4 bases, leaving 12 bases between the germline ends. The CDR3 protein is CASSIDPGQSYGYTF. The CDR3 coding sequence is TGTGCCAGTAGTATAGATCCTGGACAGTCCTATGGCTACACCTTC.

This clone has only a few counts. J is TRBJ2-1 and V is TRBV6-1; TRBD2 aligns across 7 bases. The CDR3 is 15 residues long. Germline V gene data show CDR1 as MNHNS and CDR2 as SASEGT. Trimming at V came to 1 base and at J to 2 bases, leaving 2 bases not matched to a gene. The CDR3 DNA reads TGTGCCAGCAGTGAAGGCGGGGGAACCTACAATGAGCAGTTCTTC. The encoded protein is CASSEGGGTYNEQFF.

The genes are TRBV27 and TRBJ1-4; possible D gene TRBD1, 5 bases. V was clipped by 9 bases and J by 6 bases, with 11 bases between them. Germline V gives CDR1 MNHEY, CDR2 SMNVEV (reference sequence). The length of the CDR3 is 12 residues. The CDR3 DNA follows: TGTGCCAGTCGCCGGGGGGATGAAAAACTGTTTTTT. Encoded protein: CASRRGDEKLFF.

The rearrangement joins TRBV2 to TRBJ2-3; 13 bases align to TRBD2. V gave up 10 bases and J gave up 1 base; unmatched junction bases: 5. This CDR3 has 15 amino acids. Germline-derived CDR1 and CDR2 are SNHLY and FYNNEI. CDR3 nucleotides: TGTGCCAACATGGGACTAGCGGGACGCACAGATACGCAGTATTTT. Translated, it gives CANMGLAGRTDTQYF.

The chain recombines TRBV4-1 with TRBJ1-1; 7 bases fit TRBD1. After removal of 0 bases from V and 5 bases from J, the junction contained 6 bases not matched to a gene. From germline, CDR1 is MGHRA and CDR2 YSYEKL. The CDR3 contains 15 residues. The CDR3 DNA reads TGCGCCAGCAGCCAAGAAGCAACAGGGGTTACTGAAGCTTTCTTT. Translated: CASSQEATGVTEAFF.

In DNA, the CDR3 is TGTGCCAGCAGCGAAAAACAGGGAATGACACATGCCTACTACGAGCAGTACTTC. Encoded protein: CASSEKQGMTHAYYEQYF. This chain uses TRBV5-4 with TRBJ2-7, with D possibly matching TRBD1 (6 bases). The germline CDR1 and CDR2 sequences are SGHNT and YYREEE (reference sequence). With 4 bases removed from V and 3 bases from J, the gap between germline ends came to 26 bases. The CDR3 loop spans 18 amino acids.